The clone carrying this T cell receptor beta chain has just a few counts. The entry originates in a study of blood T cell repertoires in COVID-19. Study-wide background: Collection of acute and convalescent COVID-19 samples took place in the United States, Italy and Spain.

The CDR3 runs 14 residues. Germline V CDR1 and CDR2: SGHRS, YFSETQ. The V gene lost 3 bases and the J gene lost 8 bases, with 14 bases spanning the gap. In the authors' methods: Nucleated cell counts were estimated from reference gene primer amplification. Assay used: immunoSEQ multiplex PCR; TCRdb lists only in-frame clones, some missing. V and J calls plus clone size are reproduced from that table; the DNA served to infer D and trimming. The data contain 250,000 to 300,000 clones, around 85% of them singletons. Material for sequencing was peripheral blood. This chain uses TRBV5-1 with TRBJ1-4; a weak D match, TRBD1 (5 bases). The clonotype originates from a woman in her 70s with acute or convalescent COVID-19. The CDR3 here is CASSSGDSGEKLFF. The CDR3 DNA reads as TGCGCCAGCAGCTCGGGGGACTCAGGCGAAAAACTGTTTTTT.